This T cell receptor (beta chain) was observed in a study of blood T cell repertoires in COVID-19. The table came from immunoSEQ multiplex PCR; TCRdb's copy has only in-frame clones and leaves some out. The sample records some 70,000 clones, approximately 84% being singletons. The V gene end was trimmed by 3 bases and the J gene end by 7 bases; junction bases not matched to a gene: 5. The germline V gene encodes CDR1 SGHRS and CDR2 YFSETQ. This CDR3 has 15 amino acids. The genes are TRBV5-1 and TRBJ2-1; 12 bases are a match to TRBD2. The sequencing input was peripheral blood. The TCR originated in a woman in her fifties or sixties with acute or convalescent COVID-19. The CDR3 here is CASSWTSGVNNEQFF. In DNA, the CDR3 is TGCGCCAGCAGCTGGACTAGCGGGGTGAATAATGAGCAGTTCTTC.